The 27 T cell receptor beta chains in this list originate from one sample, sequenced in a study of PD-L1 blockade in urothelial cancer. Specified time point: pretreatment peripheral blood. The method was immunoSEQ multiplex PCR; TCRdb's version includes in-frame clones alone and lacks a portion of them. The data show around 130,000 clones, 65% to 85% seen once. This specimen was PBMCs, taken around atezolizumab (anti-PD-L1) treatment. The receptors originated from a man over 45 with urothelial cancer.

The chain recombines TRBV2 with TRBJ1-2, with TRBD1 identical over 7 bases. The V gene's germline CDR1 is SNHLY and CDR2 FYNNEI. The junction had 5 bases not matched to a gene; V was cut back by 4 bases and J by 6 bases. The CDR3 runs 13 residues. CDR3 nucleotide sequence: TGTGCCAGCAGTGGACAGGGAGTTGATGGCTACACCTTC. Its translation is CASSGQGVDGYTF.

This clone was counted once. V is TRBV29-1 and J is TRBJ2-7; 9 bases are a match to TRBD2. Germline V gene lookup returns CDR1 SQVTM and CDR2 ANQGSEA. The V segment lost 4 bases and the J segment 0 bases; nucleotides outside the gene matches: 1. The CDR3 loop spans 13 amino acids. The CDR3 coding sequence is TGCAGCGTTGTAGCGGGAGTCTCCTACGAGCAGTACTTC. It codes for CSVVAGVSYEQYF.

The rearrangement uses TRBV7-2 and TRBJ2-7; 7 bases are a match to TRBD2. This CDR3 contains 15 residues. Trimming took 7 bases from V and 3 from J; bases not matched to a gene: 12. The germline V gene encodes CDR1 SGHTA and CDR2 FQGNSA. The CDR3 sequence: CASIPSPGGSYEQYF. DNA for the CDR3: TGTGCCAGCATCCCCAGCCCGGGCGGGAGCTACGAGCAGTACTTC.

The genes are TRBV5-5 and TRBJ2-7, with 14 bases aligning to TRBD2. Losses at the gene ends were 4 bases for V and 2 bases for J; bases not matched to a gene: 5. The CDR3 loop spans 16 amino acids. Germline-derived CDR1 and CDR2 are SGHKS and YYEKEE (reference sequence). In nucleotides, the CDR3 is TGTGCCAGCAGCCCGGGACTAGCGGGAGCCCCCTACGAGCAGTACTTC. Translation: CASSPGLAGAPYEQYF.

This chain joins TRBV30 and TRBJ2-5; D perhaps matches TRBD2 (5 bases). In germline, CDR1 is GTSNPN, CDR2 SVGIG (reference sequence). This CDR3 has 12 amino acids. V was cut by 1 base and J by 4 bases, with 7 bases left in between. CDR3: CAWSAAGETQYF. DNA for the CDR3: TGTGCCTGGAGTGCTGCGGGAGAGACCCAGTACTTC. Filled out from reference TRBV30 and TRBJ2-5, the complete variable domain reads SQTIHQWPATLVQPVGSPLSLECTVEGTSNPNLYWYRQAAGRGLQLLFYSVGIGQISSEVPQNLSASRPQDRQFILSSKKLLLSDSGFYLCAWSAAGETQYFGPGTRLLVL.

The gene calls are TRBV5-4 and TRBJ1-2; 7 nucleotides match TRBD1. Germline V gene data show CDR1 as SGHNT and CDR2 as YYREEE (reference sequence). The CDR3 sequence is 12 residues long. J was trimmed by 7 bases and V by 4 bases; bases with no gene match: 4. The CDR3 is CASSEGAAGYTF. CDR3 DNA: TGTGCCAGCAGCGAGGGGGCGGCTGGCTACACCTTC. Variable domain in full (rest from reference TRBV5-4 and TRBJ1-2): ETGVTQSPTHLIKTRGQQVTLRCSSQSGHNTVSWYQQALGQGPQFIFQYYREEENGRGNFPPRFSGLQFPNYSSELNVNALELDDSALYLCASSEGAAGYTFGSGTRLTVV.

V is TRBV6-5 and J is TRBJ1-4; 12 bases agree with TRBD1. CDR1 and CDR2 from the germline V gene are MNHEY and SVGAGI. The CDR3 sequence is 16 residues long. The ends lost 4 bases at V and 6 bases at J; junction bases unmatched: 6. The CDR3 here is CASSFRDRGHYEKLFF. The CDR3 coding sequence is TGTGCCAGCAGTTTCCGGGACAGGGGGCATTATGAAAAACTGTTTTTT.

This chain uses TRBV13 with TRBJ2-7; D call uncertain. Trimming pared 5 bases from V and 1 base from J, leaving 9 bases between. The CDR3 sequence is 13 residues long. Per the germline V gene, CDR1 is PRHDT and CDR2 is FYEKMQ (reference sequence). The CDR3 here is CASSLSSSYEQYF. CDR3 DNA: TGTGCCAGCAGCCTGAGTTCTTCCTACGAGCAGTACTTC. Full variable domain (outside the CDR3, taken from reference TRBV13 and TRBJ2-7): AAGVIQSPRHLIKEKRETATLKCYPIPRHDTVYWYQQGPGQDPQFLISFYEKMQSDKGSIPDRFSAQQFSDYHSELNMSSLELGDSALYFCASSLSSSYEQYFGPGTRLTVT.

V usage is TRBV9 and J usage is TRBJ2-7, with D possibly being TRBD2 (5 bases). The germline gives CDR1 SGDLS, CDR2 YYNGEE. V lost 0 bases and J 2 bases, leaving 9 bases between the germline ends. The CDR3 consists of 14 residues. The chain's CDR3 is CASSVGTRTYEQYF. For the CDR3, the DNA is TGTGCCAGCAGCGTAGGTACTAGAACCTACGAGCAGTACTTC.

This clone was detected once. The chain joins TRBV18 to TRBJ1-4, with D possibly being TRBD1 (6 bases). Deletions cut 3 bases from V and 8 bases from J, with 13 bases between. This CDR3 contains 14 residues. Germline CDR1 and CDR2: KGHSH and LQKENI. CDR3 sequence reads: CASSPDSAPEKLFF. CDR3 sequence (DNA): TGTGCCAGCTCACCGGACAGCGCGCCGGAAAAACTGTTTTTT. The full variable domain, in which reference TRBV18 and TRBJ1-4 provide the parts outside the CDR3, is NAGVMQNPRHLVRRRGQEARLRCSPMKGHSHVYWYRQLPEEGLKFMVYLQKENIIDESGMPKERFSAEFPKEGPSILRIQQVVRGDSAAYFCASSPDSAPEKLFFGSGTQLSVL.

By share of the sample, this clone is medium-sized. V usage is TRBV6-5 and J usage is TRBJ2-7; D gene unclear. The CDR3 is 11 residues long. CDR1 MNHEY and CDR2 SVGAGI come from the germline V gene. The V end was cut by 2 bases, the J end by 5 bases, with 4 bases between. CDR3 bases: TGTGCCAGCAGTTACGGCCACGAGCAGTACTTC. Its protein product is CASSYGHEQYF.

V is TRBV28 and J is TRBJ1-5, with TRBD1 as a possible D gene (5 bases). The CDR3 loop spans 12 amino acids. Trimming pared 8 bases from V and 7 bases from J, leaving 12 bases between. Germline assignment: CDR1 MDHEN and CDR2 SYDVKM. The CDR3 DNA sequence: TGTGCCAGCGGGGGGGGAGGACAGCCCCAGCATTTT. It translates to CASGGGGQPQHF.

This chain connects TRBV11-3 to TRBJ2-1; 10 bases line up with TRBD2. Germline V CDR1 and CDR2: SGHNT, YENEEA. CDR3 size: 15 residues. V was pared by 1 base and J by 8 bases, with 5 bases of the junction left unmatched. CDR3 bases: TGTGCCAGCAGCTTAGGCGGGACTAGCGTAGATGAGCAGTTCTTC. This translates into CASSLGGTSVDEQFF.

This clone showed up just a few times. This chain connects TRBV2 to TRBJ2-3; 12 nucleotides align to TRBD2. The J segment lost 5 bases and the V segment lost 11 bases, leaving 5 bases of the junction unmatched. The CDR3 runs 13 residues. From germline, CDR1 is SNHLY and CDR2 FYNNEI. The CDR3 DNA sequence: TGTGCCGGACGGACTAGCGGGAAAGATACGCAGTATTTT. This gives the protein CAGRTSGKDTQYF.

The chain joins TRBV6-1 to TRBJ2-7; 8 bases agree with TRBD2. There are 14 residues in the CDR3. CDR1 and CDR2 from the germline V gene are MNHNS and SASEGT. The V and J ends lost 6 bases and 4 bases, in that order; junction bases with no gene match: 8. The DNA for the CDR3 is TGTGCCAGCAGGGGACTAGTAAAGCGGTACGAGCAGTACTTC. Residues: CASRGLVKRYEQYF.

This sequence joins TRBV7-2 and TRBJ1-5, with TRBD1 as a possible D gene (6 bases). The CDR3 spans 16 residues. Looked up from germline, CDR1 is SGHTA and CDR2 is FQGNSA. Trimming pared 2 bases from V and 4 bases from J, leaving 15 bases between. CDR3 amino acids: CASSLSGTPGNQPQHF. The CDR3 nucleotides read TGTGCCAGCAGCTTATCGGGGACACCCGGGAATCAGCCCCAGCATTTT.

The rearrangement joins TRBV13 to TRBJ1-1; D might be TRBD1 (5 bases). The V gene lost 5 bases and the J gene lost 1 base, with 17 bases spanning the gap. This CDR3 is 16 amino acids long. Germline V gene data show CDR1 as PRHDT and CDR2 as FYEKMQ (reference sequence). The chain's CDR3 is CASSENMGRRNTEAFF. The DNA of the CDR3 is TGTGCCAGCAGCGAAAACATGGGGCGGAGGAACACTGAAGCTTTCTTT.

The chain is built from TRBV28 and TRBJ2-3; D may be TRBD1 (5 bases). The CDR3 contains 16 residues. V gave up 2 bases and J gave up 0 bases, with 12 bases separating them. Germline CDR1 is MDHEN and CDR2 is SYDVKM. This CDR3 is CASSLLSQGSTDTQYF. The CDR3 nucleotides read TGTGCCAGCAGTTTACTTTCTCAGGGAAGCACAGATACGCAGTATTTT.

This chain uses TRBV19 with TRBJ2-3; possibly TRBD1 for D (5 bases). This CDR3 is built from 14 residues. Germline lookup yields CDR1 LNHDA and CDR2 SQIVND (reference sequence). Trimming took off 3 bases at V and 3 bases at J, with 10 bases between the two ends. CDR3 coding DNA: TGTGCCAGTAGTATTGGGCAGGGAACAGATACGCAGTATTTT. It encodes CASSIGQGTDTQYF.

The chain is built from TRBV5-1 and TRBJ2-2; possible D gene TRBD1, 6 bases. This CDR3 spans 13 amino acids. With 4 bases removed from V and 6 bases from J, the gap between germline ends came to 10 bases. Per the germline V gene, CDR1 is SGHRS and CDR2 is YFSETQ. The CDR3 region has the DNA TGCGCCAGCAGCCTAGGGGGAGCCGGGGAGCTGTTTTTT. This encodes CASSLGGAGELFF.

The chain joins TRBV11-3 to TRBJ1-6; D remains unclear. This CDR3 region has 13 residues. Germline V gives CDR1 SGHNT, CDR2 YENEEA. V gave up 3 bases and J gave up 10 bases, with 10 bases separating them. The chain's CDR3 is CASSLEAGSPLHF. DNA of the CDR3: TGTGCCAGCAGCTTGGAGGCCGGATCACCCCTCCACTTT.

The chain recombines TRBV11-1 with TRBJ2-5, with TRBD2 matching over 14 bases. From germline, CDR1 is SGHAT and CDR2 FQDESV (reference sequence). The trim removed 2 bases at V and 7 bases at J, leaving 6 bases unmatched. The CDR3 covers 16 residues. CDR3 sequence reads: CASSLSTSGRGGTQYF. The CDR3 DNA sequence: TGTGCCAGCAGCTTATCGACTAGCGGGAGGGGGGGGACCCAGTACTTC.

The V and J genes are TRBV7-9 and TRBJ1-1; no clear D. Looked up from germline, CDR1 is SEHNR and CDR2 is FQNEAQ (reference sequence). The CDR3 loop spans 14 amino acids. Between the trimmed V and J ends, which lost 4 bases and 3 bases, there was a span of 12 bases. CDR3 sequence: CASSSRGGDTEAFF. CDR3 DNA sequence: TGTGCCAGCAGCTCCCGGGGTGGGGACACTGAAGCTTTCTTT.

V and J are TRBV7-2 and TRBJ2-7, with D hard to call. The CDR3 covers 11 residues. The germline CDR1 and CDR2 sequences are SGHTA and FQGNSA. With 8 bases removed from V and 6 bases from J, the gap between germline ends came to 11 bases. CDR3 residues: CASSGSVEQYF. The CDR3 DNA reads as TGTGCCAGCTCCGGTAGTGTCGAGCAGTACTTC.

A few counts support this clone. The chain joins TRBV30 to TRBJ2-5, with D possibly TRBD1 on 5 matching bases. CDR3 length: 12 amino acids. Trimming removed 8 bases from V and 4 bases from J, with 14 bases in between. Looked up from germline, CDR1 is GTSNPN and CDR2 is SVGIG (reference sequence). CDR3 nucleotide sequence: TGTGCCCTCCAGGGTCCCCCAGAGACCCAGTACTTC. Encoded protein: CALQGPPETQYF.

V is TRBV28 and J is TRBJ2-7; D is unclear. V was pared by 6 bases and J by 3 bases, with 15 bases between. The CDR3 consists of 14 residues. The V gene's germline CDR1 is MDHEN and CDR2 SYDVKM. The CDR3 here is CASSPLPVGYEQYF. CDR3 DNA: TGTGCCAGCAGCCCCCTCCCTGTCGGCTACGAGCAGTACTTC.

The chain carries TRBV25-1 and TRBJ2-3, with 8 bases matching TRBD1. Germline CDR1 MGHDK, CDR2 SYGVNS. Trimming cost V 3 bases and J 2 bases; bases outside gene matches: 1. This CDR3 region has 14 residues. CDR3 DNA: TGTGCCAGCAGTGAGGGACAGGTCACAGATACGCAGTATTTT. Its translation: CASSEGQVTDTQYF.